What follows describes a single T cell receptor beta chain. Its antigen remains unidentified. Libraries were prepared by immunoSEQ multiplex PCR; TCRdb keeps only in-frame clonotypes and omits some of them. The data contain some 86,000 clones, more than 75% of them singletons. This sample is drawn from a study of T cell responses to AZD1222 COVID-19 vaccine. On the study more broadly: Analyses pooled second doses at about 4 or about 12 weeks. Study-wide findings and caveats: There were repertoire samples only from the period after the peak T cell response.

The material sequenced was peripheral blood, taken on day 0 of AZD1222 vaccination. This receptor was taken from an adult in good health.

Written as DNA, the CDR3 is TGCGCCAGCAGTCAATCTGGGGGGCTGGATCAGCCCCAGCATTTT. It codes for CASSQSGGLDQPQHF. The J gene is TRBJ1-5, the V gene TRBV23-1; a weak D match, TRBD1 (6 bases). TRBV23-1 is noted as an ORF with a role that remains uncertain. V was pared by 0 bases and J by 5 bases, with 11 bases between. There are 15 residues in the CDR3.